This entry is about one T cell receptor beta chain. The J segment lost 4 bases and the V segment lost 2 bases, leaving 10 bases of the junction unmatched. The CDR3 is 16 amino acids. Looked up from germline, CDR1 is SGHTS and CDR2 is YDEGEE. These data come from a study of blood T cell repertoires in COVID-19. Turning to the study itself: T cells, B-cell-depleted T cells, or PBMCs supplied cDNA or gDNA.

Profiled with immunoSEQ multiplex PCR; TCRdb holds only in-frame clones, not every one. The sample holds around 110,000 clones; around 90% are singletons and the top ten take 4% to 6%. The receptor was derived from a man between 35 and 55 years old with active or convalescent COVID-19. Material: peripheral blood. This chain links TRBV5-8 with TRBJ2-5, with TRBD1 identical over 8 bases. CDR3 protein: CASSFYRGRKGETQYF. In DNA, the CDR3 is TGTGCCAGCAGCTTTTACAGGGGGAGAAAAGGAGAGACCCAGTACTTC.